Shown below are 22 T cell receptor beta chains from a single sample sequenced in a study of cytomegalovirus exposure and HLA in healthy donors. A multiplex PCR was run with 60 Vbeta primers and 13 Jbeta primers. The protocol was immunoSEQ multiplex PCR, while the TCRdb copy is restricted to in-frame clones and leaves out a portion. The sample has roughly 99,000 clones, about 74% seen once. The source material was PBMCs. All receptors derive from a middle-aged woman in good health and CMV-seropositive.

In DNA form, the CDR3 reads TGTGCCAGCAGCGTCGTAACAGGGGAGCGGGAAGCTTTCTTT. Translation gives CASSVVTGEREAFF. The chain employs TRBV9 and TRBJ1-1; 7 bases are a match to TRBD1. The trim removed 2 bases at V and 8 bases at J, leaving 9 bases unmatched. Germline V CDR1 and CDR2: SGDLS, YYNGEE. The CDR3 is 14 amino acids.

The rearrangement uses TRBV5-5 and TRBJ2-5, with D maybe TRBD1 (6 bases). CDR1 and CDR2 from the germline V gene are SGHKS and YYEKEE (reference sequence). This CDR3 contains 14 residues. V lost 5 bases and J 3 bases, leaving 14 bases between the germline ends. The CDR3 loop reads CASSQGWAEETQYF. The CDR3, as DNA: TGTGCCAGCAGTCAGGGGTGGGCAGAAGAGACCCAGTACTTC.

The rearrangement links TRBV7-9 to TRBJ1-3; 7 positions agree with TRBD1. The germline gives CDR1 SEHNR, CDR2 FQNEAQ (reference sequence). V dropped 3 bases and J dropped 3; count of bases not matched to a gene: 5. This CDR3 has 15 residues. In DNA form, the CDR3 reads TGTGCCAGCAGCTTCACAGGGGTGGTTGGAAACACCATATATTTT. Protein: CASSFTGVVGNTIYF.

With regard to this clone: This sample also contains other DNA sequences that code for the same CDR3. The CDR3 sequence: CASSGGTSGGETQYF. CDR3 nucleotide sequence: TGCGCCAGCAGCGGGGGGACTAGCGGGGGAGAGACCCAGTACTTC. The V gene is TRBV5-1, the J gene TRBJ2-5; TRBD2 agrees at 14 bases. The trim removed 4 bases at V and 4 bases at J, leaving 3 bases unmatched. Germline CDR1 reads SGHRS; CDR2 reads YFSETQ. This CDR3 has 15 residues.

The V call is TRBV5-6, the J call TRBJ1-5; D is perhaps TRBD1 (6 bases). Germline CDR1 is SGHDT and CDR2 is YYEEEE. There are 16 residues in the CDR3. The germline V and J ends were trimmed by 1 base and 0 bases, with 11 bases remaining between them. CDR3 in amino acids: CASSLSGTPSNQPQHF. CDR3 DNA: TGTGCCAGCAGCTTGTCCGGGACACCTAGCAATCAGCCCCAGCATTTT.

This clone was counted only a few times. CDR3 bases: TGTGCCAGCAGGAGGGGACAGGGGAATGAAAAACTGTTTTTT. This sequence encodes CASRRGQGNEKLFF. The chain combines TRBV11-2 with TRBJ1-4; TRBD1 aligns across 10 bases. V was clipped by 6 bases and J by 5 bases; unmatched bases: 3. CDR1 and CDR2 from the germline V gene are SGHAT and FQNNGV. CDR3 length: 14 residues. Supplemented by reference TRBV11-2 and TRBJ1-4, the full variable domain reads EAGVAQSPRYKIIEKRQSVAFWCNPISGHATLYWYQQILGQGPKLLIQFQNNGVVDDSQLPKDRFSAERLKGVDSTLKIQPAKLEDSAVYLCASRRGQGNEKLFFGSGTQLSVL.

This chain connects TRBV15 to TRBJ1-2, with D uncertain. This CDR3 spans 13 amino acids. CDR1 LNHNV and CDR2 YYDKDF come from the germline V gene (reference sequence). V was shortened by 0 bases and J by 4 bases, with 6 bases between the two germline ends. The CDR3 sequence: CATSRDRVYGYTF. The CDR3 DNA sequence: TGTGCCACCAGCAGAGATCGGGTCTATGGCTACACCTTC.

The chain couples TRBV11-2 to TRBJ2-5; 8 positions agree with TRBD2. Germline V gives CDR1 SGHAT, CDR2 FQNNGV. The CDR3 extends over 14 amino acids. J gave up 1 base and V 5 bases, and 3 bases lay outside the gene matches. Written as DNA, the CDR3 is TGTGCCAGCAGCCCTACTAGCGGCCAAGAGACCCAGTACTTC. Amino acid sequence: CASSPTSGQETQYF.

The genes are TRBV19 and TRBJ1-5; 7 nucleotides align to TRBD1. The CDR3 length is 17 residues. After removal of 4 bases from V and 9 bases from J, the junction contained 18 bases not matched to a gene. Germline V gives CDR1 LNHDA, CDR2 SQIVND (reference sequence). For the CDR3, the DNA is TGTGCCAGTAGTAAATTGAGAGAGGGGGCCACCACCCGGCCCCAGCATTTT. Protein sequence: CASSKLREGATTRPQHF.

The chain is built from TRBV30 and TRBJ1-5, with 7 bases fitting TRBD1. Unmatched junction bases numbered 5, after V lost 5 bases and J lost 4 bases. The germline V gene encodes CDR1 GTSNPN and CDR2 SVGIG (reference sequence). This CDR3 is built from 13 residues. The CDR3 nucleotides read TGTGCCTGGTCAGGGGGGAGAAATCAGCCCCAGCATTTT. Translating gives CAWSGGRNQPQHF.

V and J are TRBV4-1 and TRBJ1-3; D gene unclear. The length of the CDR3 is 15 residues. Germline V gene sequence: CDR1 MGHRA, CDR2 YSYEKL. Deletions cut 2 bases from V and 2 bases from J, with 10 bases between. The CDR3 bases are TGCGCCAGCAGCCAACGGGGAGGGACTGGAAACACCATATATTTT. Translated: CASSQRGGTGNTIYF.

The CDR3 spells CASSLVAGGVSYEQYF. The CDR3 region has the DNA TGTGCCAGCAGCTTAGTAGCAGGGGGAGTCTCCTACGAGCAGTACTTC. The chain uses TRBV11-2 and TRBJ2-7; 7 nucleotides align to TRBD1. The V and J ends lost 1 base and 0 bases, in that order; junction bases with no gene match: 6. The germline gives CDR1 SGHAT, CDR2 FQNNGV. The CDR3 consists of 16 residues.

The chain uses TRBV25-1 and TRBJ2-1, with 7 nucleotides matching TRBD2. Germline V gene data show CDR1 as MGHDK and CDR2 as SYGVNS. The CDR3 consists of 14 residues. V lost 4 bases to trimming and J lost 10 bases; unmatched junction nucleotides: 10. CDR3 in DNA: TGTGCCAGCAGTGGCCGTGGGACTACGGGGGAGCAGTTCTTC. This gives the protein CASSGRGTTGEQFF.

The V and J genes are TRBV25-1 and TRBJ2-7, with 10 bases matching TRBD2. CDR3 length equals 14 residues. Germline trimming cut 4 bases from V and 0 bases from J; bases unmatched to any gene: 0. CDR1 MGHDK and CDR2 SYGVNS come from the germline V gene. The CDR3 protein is CASSGTSGSYEQYF. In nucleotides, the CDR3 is TGTGCCAGCAGTGGGACTAGCGGCTCCTACGAGCAGTACTTC.

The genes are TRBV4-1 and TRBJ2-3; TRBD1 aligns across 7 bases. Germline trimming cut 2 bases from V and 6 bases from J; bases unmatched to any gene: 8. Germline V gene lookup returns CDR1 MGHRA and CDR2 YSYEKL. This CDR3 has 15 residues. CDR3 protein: CASSQLQGVGDTQYF. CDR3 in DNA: TGCGCCAGCAGCCAACTTCAGGGGGTAGGGGATACGCAGTATTTT.

This chain's CDR3 is CASSLTAYEQYF. The CDR3 DNA follows: TGTGCCAGCAGCCTAACAGCCTACGAGCAGTACTTC. This chain joins TRBV5-6 and TRBJ2-7; no reliable D call. V lost 4 bases and J lost 2, with 7 bases in between. The CDR3 is 12 amino acids. Germline lookup yields CDR1 SGHDT and CDR2 YYEEEE.

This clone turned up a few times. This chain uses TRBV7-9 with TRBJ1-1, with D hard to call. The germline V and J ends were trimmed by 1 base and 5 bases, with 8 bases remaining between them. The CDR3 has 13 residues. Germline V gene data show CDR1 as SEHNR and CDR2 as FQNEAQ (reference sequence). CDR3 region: CASSLVGETEAFF. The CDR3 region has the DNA TGTGCCAGCAGCTTAGTTGGAGAGACTGAAGCTTTCTTT.

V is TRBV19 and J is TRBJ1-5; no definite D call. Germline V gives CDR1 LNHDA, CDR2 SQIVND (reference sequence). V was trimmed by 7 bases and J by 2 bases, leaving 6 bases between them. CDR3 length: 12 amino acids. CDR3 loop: CASKSGNQPQHF. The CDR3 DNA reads TGTGCCAGTAAGTCAGGCAATCAGCCCCAGCATTTT.

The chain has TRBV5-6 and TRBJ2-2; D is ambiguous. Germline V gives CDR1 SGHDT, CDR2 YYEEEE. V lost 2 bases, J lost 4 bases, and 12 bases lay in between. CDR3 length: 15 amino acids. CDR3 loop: CASSFPSTGTGELFF. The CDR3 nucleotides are TGTGCCAGCAGCTTTCCTTCAACGGGCACCGGGGAGCTGTTTTTT.

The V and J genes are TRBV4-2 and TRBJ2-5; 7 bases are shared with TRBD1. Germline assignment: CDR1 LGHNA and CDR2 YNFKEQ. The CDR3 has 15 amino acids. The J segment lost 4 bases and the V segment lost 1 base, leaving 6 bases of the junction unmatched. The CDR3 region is CASSQGGSGGETQYF. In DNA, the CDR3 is TGTGCCAGCAGCCAAGGAGGATCAGGGGGAGAGACCCAGTACTTC.

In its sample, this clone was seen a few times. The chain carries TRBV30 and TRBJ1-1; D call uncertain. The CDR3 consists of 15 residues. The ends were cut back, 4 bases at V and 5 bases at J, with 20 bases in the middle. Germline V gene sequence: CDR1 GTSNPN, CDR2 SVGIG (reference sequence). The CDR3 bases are TGTGCCTGGACCGAGATATGGAGGGTCTATACTGAAGCTTTCTTT. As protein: CAWTEIWRVYTEAFF.

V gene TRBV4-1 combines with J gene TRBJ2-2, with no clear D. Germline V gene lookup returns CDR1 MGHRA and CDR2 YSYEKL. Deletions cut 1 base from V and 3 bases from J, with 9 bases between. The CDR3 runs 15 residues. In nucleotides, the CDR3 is TGCGCCAGCAGCCAAGCCTTGCCGGACACCGGGGAGCTGTTTTTT. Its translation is CASSQALPDTGELFF.